The 30 T cell receptor beta chains below come from one sample, sequenced in a study of T cells after yellow fever vaccination. TCRdb re-derived calls from the 5' RACE reads in MiXCR, one entry per CDR3 protein. The repertoire holds some 500,000 distinct CDR3 sequences, with approximately 12% as singletons. Here the sequenced sample was PBMCs, taken on the day of the yellow fever booster vaccination. These receptors all stem from a man aged 25 to 40 who received the YFV17D yellow fever vaccine.

This clonotype was picked up a small number of times. The CDR3 nucleotides read TGTGCCAGCAGCTTACAAGGCCATCTTCCGCAAGAGACCCAGTACTTC. Its translation: CASSLQGHLPQETQYF. The rearrangement uses TRBV9 and TRBJ2-5, with unresolved D. CDR1 and CDR2 from the germline V gene are SGDLS and YYNGEE. The V gene lost 4 bases and the J gene lost 2 bases, with 18 bases spanning the gap. The CDR3 has 16 residues.

This clonotype was observed at least ten times. The chain couples TRBV3-1 to TRBJ1-2; D might be TRBD1 (5 bases). Trimming left V 1 base short and J 8 bases short, with 14 bases between. Germline CDR1 reads LGHDT; CDR2 reads YNNKEL (reference sequence). CDR3 length equals 14 residues. The CDR3 bases are TGTGCCAGCAGCCAAGCAACAGGTGGAGGGGGCTACACCTTC. Translation gives CASSQATGGGGYTF. Variable domain in full (rest from reference TRBV3-1 and TRBJ1-2): DTAVSQTPKYLVTQMGNDKSIKCEQNLGHDTMYWYKQDSKKFLKIMFSYNNKELIINETVPNRFSPKSPDKAHLNLHINSLELGDSAVYFCASSQATGGGGYTFGSGTRLTVV.

The gene calls are TRBV7-9 and TRBJ2-7; D call uncertain. The V gene lost 2 bases and the J gene lost 3 bases, with 17 bases spanning the gap. This CDR3 has 16 residues. Germline V gene sequence: CDR1 SEHNR, CDR2 FQNEAQ (reference sequence). Here the CDR3 reads CASSLISVSSYYEQYF. CDR3 DNA: TGTGCCAGCAGCTTAATCAGTGTTTCTTCCTACTACGAGCAGTACTTC.

This sequence joins TRBV28 and TRBJ2-7, with a possible D match to TRBD1 (5 bases). Per germline, CDR1 MDHEN and CDR2 SYDVKM. With 10 bases removed from V and 0 bases from J, the gap between germline ends came to 7 bases. The CDR3 spans 11 residues. CDR3 sequence: CATRVSYEQYF. CDR3 in DNA: TGTGCCACCAGGGTCTCCTACGAGCAGTACTTC.

Only a few counts were recorded for this clonotype. This chain links TRBV28 with TRBJ2-7; 7 bases align to TRBD1. The CDR3 contains 13 residues. Germline lookup yields CDR1 MDHEN and CDR2 SYDVKM. V dropped 6 bases and J dropped 2; count of bases not matched to a gene: 4. CDR3 residues: CASRNRGPYEQYF. CDR3 nucleotide sequence: TGTGCCAGCAGAAACAGGGGCCCCTACGAGCAGTACTTC.

The J gene is TRBJ2-1, the V gene TRBV7-8; D gene unclear. Germline V gene sequence: CDR1 SGHVS, CDR2 FQNEAQ. The CDR3 totals 13 residues. V lost 1 base, J lost 10 bases, and 11 bases lay in between. The CDR3 is CASSLGTLREQFF. For the CDR3, the DNA is TGTGCCAGCAGCTTAGGGACCCTCCGGGAGCAGTTCTTC.

This clonotype was seen ten or more times. This chain uses TRBV7-9 with TRBJ2-5, with D hard to call. The CDR3 extends over 14 amino acids. Germline CDR1 is SEHNR and CDR2 is FQNEAQ (reference sequence). Trimming stripped 5 bases from V and 3 bases from J, with 13 bases between. CDR3 in amino acids: CASSNPQPKETQYF. The CDR3, as DNA: TGTGCCAGCAGCAACCCGCAGCCCAAAGAGACCCAGTACTTC.

This clonotype was seen more than once but under ten times. Written as DNA, the CDR3 is TGTGCCAGCAGCTTCTGGACTAATCTACTGAACAATGAGCAGTTCTTC. Translating it yields CASSFWTNLLNNEQFF. The rearrangement uses TRBV5-6 and TRBJ2-1; maybe TRBD2 (6 bases). The V end was cut by 2 bases, the J end by 5 bases, with 17 bases between. This CDR3 region has 16 residues. In germline, CDR1 is SGHDT, CDR2 YYEEEE.

CDR3: CASSFQGPTYNEQFF. Here the CDR3 DNA reads TGTGCCAGCAGCTTCCAGGGACCTACCTACAATGAGCAGTTCTTC. The gene calls are TRBV7-2 and TRBJ2-1; D is possibly TRBD1 or TRBD2 (5 bases each). CDR1 is SGHTA, CDR2 FQGNSA, per germline. The CDR3 has 15 residues. The V and J ends lost 3 bases and 2 bases respectively, with 11 bases between them.

This clonotype was found a few times. The V call is TRBV6-5, the J call TRBJ2-3; no definite D call. The V end was cut by 4 bases, the J end by 8 bases, with 10 bases between. CDR1 is MNHEY, CDR2 SVGAGI, per germline. CDR3 size: 12 residues. The CDR3 loop reads CASSSFSATQYF. The CDR3 DNA reads as TGTGCCAGCAGTTCCTTCTCGGCTACGCAGTATTTT.

Only a few counts were recorded for this clonotype. The chain couples TRBV5-1 to TRBJ1-2, with D possibly being TRBD1 (5 bases). The V gene lost 3 bases and the J gene lost 0 bases, with 12 bases spanning the gap. Germline-derived CDR1 and CDR2 are SGHRS and YFSETQ. The CDR3 length is 15 residues. In DNA form, the CDR3 reads TGCGCCAGCAGCTACGTCGGGACGTCTAACTATGGCTACACCTTC. Protein sequence: CASSYVGTSNYGYTF.

Ten or more counts support this clonotype. The chain employs TRBV7-8 and TRBJ2-7; 7 nucleotides agree with TRBD2. Per the germline V gene, CDR1 is SGHVS and CDR2 is FQNEAQ. J lost 6 bases, V lost 5 bases, and 7 bases had no gene match. This CDR3 spans 13 amino acids. CDR3 sequence (DNA): TGTGCCAGCAGCAAATGGGAGGGGAGCGAGCAGTACTTC. Translating gives CASSKWEGSEQYF.

The chain joins TRBV5-1 to TRBJ2-7, with TRBD2 matching 9 bases. The junction had 3 bases not matched to a gene; V was cut back by 0 bases and J by 5 bases. Germline CDR1 reads SGHRS; CDR2 reads YFSETQ. CDR3 length: 14 residues. CDR3 coding DNA: TGCGCCAGCAGCTTGGCGCCTAGCGGGAACGAGCAGTACTTC. It yields the protein CASSLAPSGNEQYF.

The CDR3 region is CSAKVAGRGETQYF. The CDR3 DNA reads TGCAGTGCAAAGGTGGCAGGGAGGGGGGAGACCCAGTACTTC. The chain employs TRBV20-1 and TRBJ2-5, with D perhaps matching TRBD2 (7 bases). The germline V and J ends were trimmed by 6 bases and 5 bases, with 19 bases remaining between them. The germline V gene encodes CDR1 DFQATT and CDR2 SNEGSKA (reference sequence). This CDR3 comprises 14 residues.

J is TRBJ2-1 and V is TRBV9, with TRBD2 matching over 11 bases. The CDR3 is made up of 15 amino acids. Trimming at V came to 0 bases and at J to 7 bases, leaving 3 bases not matched to a gene. From germline, CDR1 is SGDLS and CDR2 YYNGEE. DNA for the CDR3: TGTGCCAGCAGCGTAGAGCCTAGCGGGGGGAATGAGCAGTTCTTC. Translated: CASSVEPSGGNEQFF.

This clonotype came up a few times. V gene TRBV20-1 combines with J gene TRBJ2-7, with TRBD1 matching over 12 bases. CDR3 size: 16 residues. Germline assignment: CDR1 DFQATT and CDR2 SNEGSKA (reference sequence). The J segment lost 6 bases and the V segment lost 0 bases, leaving 9 bases of the junction unmatched. CDR3 protein: CSARDGTGGAGSEQYF. The CDR3 nucleotides read TGCAGTGCTAGAGATGGGACAGGGGGCGCAGGAAGCGAGCAGTACTTC.

This clonotype was observed a handful of times. This chain connects TRBV7-9 to TRBJ2-2; D gene unclear. Germline CDR1 and CDR2: SEHNR and FQNEAQ (reference sequence). V was clipped by 4 bases and J by 7 bases, with 13 bases between them. CDR3 length: 14 residues. The CDR3 coding sequence is TGTGCCAGCAGCTATCTAGAAGAGGTCGGGGAGCTGTTTTTT. It is translated as CASSYLEEVGELFF.

This clonotype was detected a few times. The rearrangement links TRBV7-9 to TRBJ2-1; weak D call: TRBD2 (5 bases). Germline V lookup: CDR1 SEHNR, CDR2 FQNEAQ (reference sequence). V dropped 5 bases and J dropped 6 bases, with 11 bases sitting between them. The CDR3 totals 13 residues. The CDR3 here is CASSVDSTNEQFF. The CDR3 DNA sequence: TGTGCCAGCAGCGTGGACTCGACCAATGAGCAGTTCTTC.

This chain uses TRBV6-2 or TRBV6-3 with TRBJ1-1; D is ambiguous. The CDR3 contains 17 residues. Per germline, CDR1 MNHEY and CDR2 SVGEGT. With 0 bases removed from V and 0 bases from J, the gap between germline ends came to 14 bases. CDR3 region: CASSYSPGGFMNTEAFF. CDR3 DNA sequence: TGTGCCAGCAGTTACTCTCCAGGTGGGTTCATGAACACTGAAGCTTTCTTT.

This chain connects TRBV29-1 to TRBJ2-5, with D tentatively TRBD2 (5 bases). Germline V gene lookup returns CDR1 SQVTM and CDR2 ANQGSEA. The CDR3 is 10 residues long. V gave up 7 bases and J gave up 5 bases, with 8 bases separating them. The chain's CDR3 is CSAGGETQYF. DNA of the CDR3: TGCAGCGCTGGCGGGGAGACCCAGTACTTC.

This clonotype showed up just a few times. This chain uses TRBV11-1 with TRBJ2-7, with TRBD2 matching 16 bases. Per the germline V gene, CDR1 is SGHAT and CDR2 is FQDESV (reference sequence). The length of the CDR3 is 18 residues. Losses at the gene ends were 5 bases for V and 4 bases for J; bases not matched to a gene: 11. The CDR3: CASSLPSGLAGGLYEQYF. CDR3 nucleotide sequence: TGTGCCAGCAGCCTTCCCTCGGGACTAGCGGGAGGGCTTTACGAGCAGTACTTC.

The V and J genes are TRBV10-3 and TRBJ2-5, with 8 bases that match TRBD1. The germline V gene has CDR1 ENHRY and CDR2 SYGVKD. CDR3 length: 13 amino acids. The junction had 5 bases not matched to a gene; V was cut back by 6 bases and J by 5 bases. In DNA, the CDR3 is TGTGCCATCAGCGAGAACAGGGGGGAGACCCAGTACTTC. It encodes CAISENRGETQYF.

This chain uses TRBV7-6 with TRBJ2-1; D uncertain. The CDR3 loop spans 14 amino acids. Trimming took 3 bases from V and 1 from J, leaving 7 bases between them. CDR1 and CDR2 from the germline V gene are SGHVS and FNYEAQ. Written as DNA, the CDR3 is TGTGCCAGCAGCTTTACAACATCCTACAATGAGCAGTTCTTC. It encodes CASSFTTSYNEQFF. Full variable domain (outside the CDR3, taken from reference TRBV7-6 and TRBJ2-1): GAGVSQSPRYKVTKRGQDVALRCDPISGHVSLYWYRQALGQGPEFLTYFNYEAQQDKSGLPNDRFSAERPEGSISTLTIQRTEQRDSAMYRCASSFTTSYNEQFFGPGTRLTVL.

This clonotype has only a few counts. The rearrangement links TRBV6-1 to TRBJ2-5; TRBD2 might be the D (6 bases). Germline V gene data show CDR1 as MNHNS and CDR2 as SASEGT. V shed 5 bases and J shed 5 bases, with 21 bases lying between them. The CDR3 totals 16 residues. The CDR3 coding sequence is TGTGCCAGCAGTCTCCGTTCCTCGGGCGGGGTGGAGACCCAGTACTTC. This translates into CASSLRSSGGVETQYF.

The V gene is TRBV7-2, the J gene TRBJ2-2; 12 bases match TRBD2. V was clipped by 6 bases and J by 5 bases; unmatched bases: 4. Germline CDR1 and CDR2: SGHTA and FQGNSA. The CDR3 spans 15 residues. The CDR3 loop reads CASRRLAGETGELFF. The CDR3 DNA sequence: TGTGCCAGCAGAAGACTAGCGGGAGAGACCGGGGAGCTGTTTTTT.

In this sample, this clonotype turned up a few times. V gene TRBV15 combines with J gene TRBJ1-5; unclear D gene. This CDR3 comprises 15 residues. The V end lost 2 bases, the J end lost 3 bases, and 11 bases lay between the germline ends. Germline V CDR1 and CDR2: LNHNV, YYDKDF (reference sequence). The CDR3 here is CATSRPEPFNQPQHF. CDR3 nucleotides: TGTGCCACCAGCAGACCCGAACCTTTCAATCAGCCCCAGCATTTT.

The chain links TRBV2 to TRBJ1-4; D ambiguous. Germline CDR1 SNHLY, CDR2 FYNNEI. The length of the CDR3 is 12 residues. The V end was cut by 8 bases, the J end by 8 bases, with 12 bases between. CDR3: CASGREDEKLFF. The CDR3 coding sequence is TGTGCCAGCGGAAGGGAGGACGAAAAACTGTTTTTT.

This clonotype was seen a handful of times. The chain links TRBV6-2 or TRBV6-3 to TRBJ2-2; TRBD2 might be the D (6 bases). The CDR3 length is 16 residues. With 8 bases removed from V and 2 bases from J, the gap between germline ends came to 18 bases. Per the germline V gene, CDR1 is MNHEY and CDR2 is SVGEGT. Written as DNA, the CDR3 is TGTGCCAGCCGACTCCCGGGACTCCAAAACACCGGGGAGCTGTTTTTT. Protein product: CASRLPGLQNTGELFF.

This clonotype has more than one count but fewer than ten. Germline and junction disagree at one end, which may indicate a read error. V gene TRBV7-7 combines with J gene TRBJ2-5; tentatively, D is TRBD1 or TRBD2 (5 bases each). The CDR3 contains 14 residues. Germline CDR1 reads SSHAT; CDR2 reads FNYEAQ (reference sequence). CDR3 sequence: CASSQSGAAETQYF. DNA for the CDR3: TGTGCTAGCAGCCAGTCCGGGGCGGCTGAGACCCAGTACTTC.

This clonotype was seen more than once but under ten times. The chain recombines TRBV23-1 with TRBJ2-3; D perhaps matches TRBD2 (6 bases). TRBV23-1 is reported as an ORF; its role is uncertain. Trimming stripped 5 bases from V and 9 bases from J, with 18 bases between. The CDR3 has 14 residues. The CDR3 loop reads CASSCSSWRDTQYF. Written as DNA, the CDR3 is TGCGCCAGCAGTTGTAGTTCATGGCGGGACACGCAGTATTTT.